Presented here are 8 T cell receptor beta chains from one specimen sequenced in a study of blood T cell repertoires in COVID-19. Produced via immunoSEQ multiplex PCR; TCRdb's table is partial and in-frame only. The table has about 320,000 clones, 90% seen once. Material: PBMCs or T cells enriched from blood (not recorded which). These receptor sequences come from a woman in her twenties or thirties who had been exposed to COVID-19.

The chain uses TRBV6-2 or TRBV6-3 and TRBJ1-2, with 7 bases matching TRBD1. Germline V lookup: CDR1 MNHEY, CDR2 SVGEGT. Trimming cost V 1 base and J 6 bases; bases outside gene matches: 17. The CDR3 extends over 18 amino acids. The CDR3, as DNA: TGTGCCAGCAGTTACTGGCCGGCGACAGGGCTCCTCCACGATGGCTACACCTTC. Its translation: CASSYWPATGLLHDGYTF.

This chain uses TRBV19 with TRBJ2-3; tentative D call: TRBD2 (5 bases). V gave up 4 bases and J gave up 8 bases, with 10 bases separating them. Germline CDR1 reads LNHDA; CDR2 reads SQIVND (reference sequence). The CDR3 runs 12 residues. Here the CDR3 DNA reads TGTGCCAGTAGTACTAGCATGGGTACGCAGTATTTT. Translated: CASSTSMGTQYF.

This clone occurred once. The chain employs TRBV19 and TRBJ2-6; D might be TRBD1 (5 bases). Trimming stripped 3 bases from V and 2 bases from J, with 11 bases between. The germline gives CDR1 LNHDA, CDR2 SQIVND (reference sequence). CDR3 length equals 16 residues. This CDR3 is CASSMGGAAGANVLTF. The CDR3 DNA reads TGTGCCAGTAGTATGGGTGGGGCTGCTGGGGCCAACGTCCTGACTTTC.

The gene calls are TRBV5-6 and TRBJ2-2; no firm D call. The CDR3 has 12 residues. The V gene's germline CDR1 is SGHDT and CDR2 YYEEEE. The ends were cut back, 1 base at V and 5 bases at J, with 3 bases in the middle. The CDR3 sequence: CASSLSTGELFF. The DNA of the CDR3 is TGTGCCAGCAGCTTGTCAACCGGGGAGCTGTTTTTT.

This clone was counted a single time. This chain connects TRBV6-5 to TRBJ2-7, with D possibly being TRBD2 (5 bases). Trimming stripped 0 bases from V and 0 bases from J, with 9 bases between. Germline V CDR1 and CDR2: MNHEY, SVGAGI. This CDR3 has 15 amino acids. The CDR3 bases are TGTGCCAGCAGTTACTCCCCAGCGGTCTCCTACGAGCAGTACTTC. Protein: CASSYSPAVSYEQYF.

This sequence joins TRBV4-1 and TRBJ1-1; possibly TRBD1 for D (6 bases). The CDR3 runs to 14 residues. Germline CDR1 and CDR2: MGHRA and YSYEKL. Trimming stripped 1 base from V and 5 bases from J, with 11 bases between. The CDR3 here is CASSQGGPRTEAFF. The CDR3 bases are TGCGCCAGCAGCCAAGGGGGGCCGAGAACTGAAGCTTTCTTT.

The chain couples TRBV6-1 to TRBJ1-1; a weak D match, TRBD1 (6 bases). The V end lost 2 bases, the J end lost 1 base, and 14 bases lay between the germline ends. This CDR3 region has 16 residues. Germline CDR1 MNHNS, CDR2 SASEGT. CDR3 nucleotides: TGTGCCAGCAGTGAAACCCTGACAGGACCGAACACTGAAGCTTTCTTT. It encodes CASSETLTGPNTEAFF.

The V call is TRBV5-1, the J call TRBJ1-4, with D perhaps matching TRBD1 (6 bases). With 3 bases removed from V and 3 bases from J, the gap between germline ends came to 12 bases. Germline CDR1 and CDR2: SGHRS and YFSETQ. This CDR3 is built from 15 residues. The chain's CDR3 is CASSSPQGPNEKLFF. The CDR3 nucleotides read TGCGCCAGCAGCTCTCCACAGGGCCCTAATGAAAAACTGTTTTTT.